This TCR beta chain emerged from a study of vaccination and CD4 T cells after COVID-19. MiXCR was run by TCRdb on the PCR reads, yielding one entry per CDR3 protein. The sample has roughly 30,000 distinct CDR3 sequences; around 50% are singletons. Specified time point: late sampling 161 to 241 days after vaccination in three convalescent patients. This clonotype was detected only a few times. CDR3 length equals 22 residues. Germline V gene data show CDR1 as DFQATT and CDR2 as SNEGSKA (reference sequence). Trimming pared 3 bases from V and 1 base from J, leaving 34 bases between. This receptor was obtained from a human donor who had recovered from COVID-19. The chain recombines TRBV20-1 with TRBJ1-5, with a possible D match to TRBD1 (6 bases). Sequenced material: CD4+ T cells from blood, taken about 7 months after SARS-CoV-2 vaccination. CDR3 nucleotide sequence: TGCAGTGCTAGTCGCCCTACTGCATACAGGGTGGGGGTATTTTGGAGCAATCAGCCCCAGCATTTT. This codes for CSASRPTAYRVGVFWSNQPQHF.